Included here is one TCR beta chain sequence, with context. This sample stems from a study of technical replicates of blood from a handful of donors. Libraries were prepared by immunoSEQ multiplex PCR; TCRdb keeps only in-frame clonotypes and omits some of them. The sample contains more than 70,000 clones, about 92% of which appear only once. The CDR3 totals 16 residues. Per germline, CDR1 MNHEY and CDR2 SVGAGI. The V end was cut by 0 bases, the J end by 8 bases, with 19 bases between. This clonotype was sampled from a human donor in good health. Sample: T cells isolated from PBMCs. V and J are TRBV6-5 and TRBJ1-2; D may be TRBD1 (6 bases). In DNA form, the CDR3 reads TGTGCCAGCAGTTACTCCTCACAGGGACCTATCCCAGGCTACACCTTC. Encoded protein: CASSYSSQGPIPGYTF.